This T cell receptor (beta chain) was sequenced in a study of spatial heterogeneity in lung cancer. Study overall: There were consistently more beta-chain sequences detected than alpha-chain sequences.

Time point: sample taken at primary tumor resection. Sequencing covered unsorted whole RNA taken from tumor, nontumor lung or frozen PBMC. This clonotype is medium-sized. Its antigen is as yet unknown. Unique molecular identifiers, one per molecule, were present on every TCR cDNA molecule. Via MiXCR, TCRdb re-called the 5' RACE reads, giving one row per CDR3 protein. The sample lists about 10,000 distinct CDR3 sequences; 9.5% to 13% were seen once. Trimming cost V 8 bases and J 0 bases; bases outside gene matches: 7. Per the germline V gene, CDR1 is MNHEY and CDR2 is SVGEGT. This CDR3 is built from 15 residues. The study, taken as a whole, reports: Tumoral mutation counts were tracked by counts of expanded intratumoral alpha and beta TCRs.

The specimen comprised lung tumor tissue, sampled at surgery. The origin of this receptor is a female donor with early-stage non-small cell lung cancer. This rearrangement joins TRBV6-2 or TRBV6-3 to TRBJ1-5, with 7 bases lining up with TRBD1. The CDR3 protein is CASRDSYYSNQPQHF. The CDR3 coding sequence is TGTGCCAGCCGGGACAGCTACTATAGCAATCAGCCCCAGCATTTT.